The clone carrying this T cell receptor beta chain was seen a handful of times. What it recognizes is unknown. This sample is part of a study of CD8 T cells in ankylosing spondylitis. Study-wide points: Significant enrichment of disease-linked clones was reportedly seen in matched ankylosing spondylitis synovial fluid. Several highly homologous variants made up a TCR beta motif, and this motif appeared characteristic of ankylosing spondylitis blood. Earlier authors reported some of these motif variants in reactive arthritis synovial fluid and blood.

Quantitative molecular-barcoded 5'-RACE generated the TCR beta libraries. In TCRdb, the 5' RACE reads were re-called with MiXCR into one record per CDR3 protein. The data show roughly 200,000 distinct CDR3 sequences, roughly 12% seen once. V was pared by 5 bases and J by 3 bases, with 13 bases of the junction left unmatched. The germline gives CDR1 SGHRS, CDR2 YFSETQ. This CDR3 is 16 amino acids long. The TCR sequence derives from a male donor with ankylosing spondylitis or in good health (not recorded which). This chain links TRBV5-1 with TRBJ2-5, with 7 nucleotides matching TRBD2. The source material was blood, either unsorted or a sorted T cell fraction (not recorded which). This CDR3 is CASSSASGYPKETQYF. The CDR3 DNA sequence: TGCGCCAGCAGTTCGGCTAGCGGTTATCCCAAAGAGACCCAGTACTTC.